The 6 T cell receptor beta chains below all came from one sample that was sequenced in a study of Graves' ophthalmopathy and Graves' hyperthyroidism. The authors amplified TCR beta CDR3 regions, and they did so from RNA transcripts for repertoire sequencing. The first-round RT-PCR employed HTBI primers together with the Qiagen OneStep RT-PCR kit. A multiplex PCR was then performed as the second round. TCRdb analysed the multiplex PCR reads with MiXCR anew, one entry per CDR3 protein. Among about 550,000 distinct CDR3 sequences listed, 39% were seen once. Sequenced material: peripheral blood or thyroid tissue (not recorded which). The receptors shown here come from an adult man with Graves' hyperthyroidism.

Worth noting for this clonotype: Germline and junction disagree at one end, which may indicate a read error. The chain links TRBV10-3 to TRBJ1-5; D might be TRBD1 (5 bases). CDR1 and CDR2 (germline): ENHRY, SYGVKD. CDR3 length equals 14 residues. In DNA form, the CDR3 reads TGTGCCAGCAGTGAGCGAAGGGGACATCAGCCCCAGCATTTT. The encoded protein is CASSERRGHQPQHF.

This clonotype was counted many times. This rearrangement joins TRBV12-3 or TRBV12-4 to TRBJ2-5, with D perhaps matching TRBD1 (5 bases). V dropped 6 bases and J dropped 3 bases, with 14 bases sitting between them. The CDR3 runs 14 residues. This CDR3 is CASSPGHLKETQYF. Here the CDR3 DNA reads TGTGCCAGCAGCCCAGGACACTTAAAAGAGACCCAGTACTTC.

This chain uses TRBV5-4 with TRBJ2-7; 9 nucleotides match TRBD2. CDR1 and CDR2 (germline): SGHNT, YYREEE (reference sequence). V lost 2 bases, J lost 2 bases, and 8 bases stayed unmatched. This CDR3 contains 16 residues. CDR3 DNA sequence: TGTGCCAGCAGCTTAGTCGATGGCGGGGGGGCCTACGAGCAGTACTTC. Its protein is CASSLVDGGGAYEQYF.

This clonotype was counted between two and nine times. CDR3 in DNA: TGTGCCAGTAGTATAGGCCCTAGCGGGAGGGATACGCAGTATTTT. Amino acid sequence: CASSIGPSGRDTQYF. The chain employs TRBV19 and TRBJ2-3; 11 nucleotides agree with TRBD2. The V gene's germline CDR1 is LNHDA and CDR2 SQIVND (reference sequence). This CDR3 comprises 15 residues. J was trimmed by 6 bases and V by 1 base; bases with no gene match: 3.

The chain uses TRBV7-9 and TRBJ2-5; D call uncertain. The CDR3 is made up of 15 amino acids. V was clipped by 0 bases and J by 4 bases, with 12 bases between them. Germline V gene sequence: CDR1 SEHNR, CDR2 FQNEAQ (reference sequence). CDR3 protein: CASSLAGMGRETQYF. The DNA of the CDR3 is TGTGCCAGCAGCTTAGCAGGGATGGGCCGAGAGACCCAGTACTTC.

This clonotype appeared many times. J is TRBJ1-1 and V is TRBV5-8; D perhaps matches TRBD1 (5 bases). V gave up 0 bases and J gave up 1 base, with 10 bases separating them. CDR3 size: 15 residues. Per the germline V gene, CDR1 is SGHTS and CDR2 is YDEGEE. CDR3 nucleotide sequence: TGTGCCAGCAGCTTGGGCCCAGGGAGGAACACTGAAGCTTTCTTT. Translation gives CASSLGPGRNTEAFF.